This is a list of T cell receptor beta chains from one sample in a study of yellow fever vaccine responses in identical twins. One entry per CDR3 protein, called by TCRdb with MiXCR from the RT-PCR reads. The sample yields some 5,000 distinct CDR3 sequences, roughly 77% seen once. The input for sequencing was T cells from blood (PBMCs), unsorted or a sorted subset (not recorded which), taken before or after yellow fever vaccination (not recorded which). These receptors were taken from a woman under 30 who received the yellow fever vaccine. The CDR3 runs from the conserved cysteine through the conserved F or W. A D gene is named only where the DNA matches it firmly. Clone size is stated in some rows and not others, as once, few, many or a class when expanded.

>TRBD2|TRBJ2-3|TRBV20-1|.
TGCAGTGCAAACGGGGTACTAGCGACAGATACGCAGTATTTT
CSANGVLATDTQYF
>.|TRBJ1-1|TRBV7-6|.
TGTGCCAGCAGCGCCGACGGGCGTGTGAACACTGAAGCTTTCTTT
CASSADGRVNTEAFF
>.|TRBJ1-2|TRBV28|.
TGTGCCAGCAGCCCCGGGTTCTATGGCTACACCTTC
CASSPGFYGYTF
>TRBD1|TRBJ2-1|TRBV5-1|.
TGCGCCAGCAGGACAGGGGACAGCTACAATGAGCAGTTCTTC
CASRTGDSYNEQFF
>.|TRBJ2-1|TRBV11-1|.
TGTGCCAGCAGCTTAGTCGGGGAGAGCTCCTACAATGAGCAGTTCTTC
CASSLVGESSYNEQFF
>.|TRBJ2-2|TRBV7-9|.
TGTGCCAGCAGCACAATCAAGAATCGGACCGGGGAGCTGTTTTTT
CASSTIKNRTGELFF
>.|TRBJ2-2|TRBV7-6|.
TGTGCCAGCAGGGGACTTATTAACACCGGGGAGCTGTTTTTT
CASRGLINTGELFF
>TRBD2|TRBJ2-7|TRBV7-6|.
TGTGCCAGCAGCCCTCAGCGGGAGGGTTTCTACGAGCAGTACTTC
CASSPQREGFYEQYF
>TRBD1|TRBJ1-1|TRBV24-1|.
TGTGCCACCAGTGATACGGGACAGCCTGAAGCTTTCTTT
CATSDTGQPEAFF
>TRBD1|TRBJ1-5|TRBV20-1|few
TGCAGTGCTAGGGATTGGACAGGGGGCGATCAGCCCCAGCATTTT
CSARDWTGGDQPQHF
>.|TRBJ1-2|TRBV7-9|.
TGTGCCAGCAGCTTAGCGGTGGCAGGGGTTAACTATGGCTACACCTTC
CASSLAVAGVNYGYTF
>.|TRBJ2-6|TRBV19|.
TGTGCCAGTAGCCTTCACCTCTCTGGGGCCAACGTCCTGACTTTC
CASSLHLSGANVLTF
>TRBD1|TRBJ1-5|TRBV20-1|.
TGCAGTGCCCCCCGACAGGGCAGTAATCAGCCCCAGCATTTT
CSAPRQGSNQPQHF
>.|TRBJ2-1|TRBV19|.
TGTGCCAGTAGTATGGGACCCCTGAATGAGCAGTTCTTC
CASSMGPLNEQFF
>TRBD1|TRBJ1-2|TRBV6-2/TRBV6-3|.
TGTGCCAGCACCTCCGGGACAGGGGGCGATGGCTACACCTTC
CASTSGTGGDGYTF
>.|TRBJ1-3|TRBV5-1|.
TGCGCCAGCAGCTTGTGGGGGCCCCGGAGAAACACCATATATTTT
CASSLWGPRRNTIYF
>.|TRBJ2-1|TRBV6-1|few
TGTGCCAGCAGGGGAAGATCCAATGAGCAGTTCTTC
CASRGRSNEQFF
>.|TRBJ2-2|TRBV25-1|few
TGTGCCAGCGCGGACAGTTTCGCGAACACCGGGGAGCTGTTTTTT
CASADSFANTGELFF
>TRBD1|TRBJ2-5|TRBV24-1|.
TGTGCCACCAACAGGGGGCAAGAGACCCAGTACTTC
CATNRGQETQYF
>TRBD2|TRBJ2-5|TRBV7-7|.
TGTGCCAGCAGCTCAGACCGAGCGGGGGGGCAAGAGACCCAGTACTTC
CASSSDRAGGQETQYF
>.|TRBJ2-4|TRBV20-1|once
TGCAGTGCTAGAGACCCGGGCGGGAACATTCAGTACTTC
CSARDPGGNIQYF
>.|TRBJ1-2|TRBV25-1|.
TGTGCCAGCAGTGTACCTCCCAGCGTCTACACCTTC
CASSVPPSVYTF
>.|TRBJ1-2|TRBV29-1|few
TGCAGCGTCCCGATTGGGCAGAGTAACTATGGCTACACCTTC
CSVPIGQSNYGYTF
>TRBD2|TRBJ2-1|TRBV9|.
TGTGCCAGCAGCCCCGGACTAGCCCAGTTCTTC
CASSPGLAQFF
>TRBD2|TRBJ2-1|TRBV14|.
TGTGCCAGCAGCCAAGATAGCGGGGCCCCAGTACATGAGCAGTTCTTC
CASSQDSGAPVHEQFF
>.|TRBJ1-1|TRBV14|.
TGTGCCAGCAGTTGGACAACGAACACTGAAGCTTTCTTT
CASSWTTNTEAFF
>.|TRBJ2-5|TRBV7-8|.
TGTGCCAGCAGCTTTTGGCCGAAAGAGACCCAGTACTTC
CASSFWPKETQYF
>TRBD1|TRBJ1-1|TRBV10-3|.
TGTGCCATCAGGCGAACAGGGGGCACTGAAGCTTTCTTT
CAIRRTGGTEAFF
>TRBD1|TRBJ2-7|TRBV19|.
TGTGCCAGTAGCGATACCGGGACAGCCTACGAGCAGTACTTC
CASSDTGTAYEQYF
>.|TRBJ2-7|TRBV29-1|.
TGCAGCGTTGAGGGCCAAAGATACGAGCAGTACTTC
CSVEGQRYEQYF
>.|TRBJ2-7|TRBV5-1|.
TGCGCCAGCAGACAGGACTACGAGCAGTACTTC
CASRQDYEQYF
>TRBD1|TRBJ1-1|TRBV29-1|.
TGCAGCGGTAGGACAGGGAGGAACACTGAAGCTTTCTTT
CSGRTGRNTEAFF
>.|TRBJ2-7|TRBV11-3|.
TGTGCCAGCAGCCTAGAGGGACAACTCTACGAGCAGTACTTC
CASSLEGQLYEQYF
>TRBD1|TRBJ2-5|TRBV12-3/TRBV12-4|.
TGTGCCAGGGAAAACCGGGATAAGACAGGGATCAAGACCCAGTACTTC
CARENRDKTGIKTQYF
>.|TRBJ2-1|TRBV25-1|few
TGTGCCAGCAGTGAATACCAAAACAATGAGCAGTTCTTC
CASSEYQNNEQFF
>TRBD1|TRBJ1-5|TRBV4-2|few
TGTGCCAGCAGCCGCCGGGACAGCCCCTATAGCAATCAGCCCCAGCATTTT
CASSRRDSPYSNQPQHF
>.|TRBJ2-1|TRBV6-1|.
TGTGCCAGCAGTGGGACTACAAGGGGGGCGCGCTCCTACAATGAGCAGTTCTTC
CASSGTTRGARSYNEQFF
>.|TRBJ1-1|TRBV9|.
TGTGCCAGCAGCGAGTATGGTAGGGTGAACACTGAAGCTTTCTTT
CASSEYGRVNTEAFF
>.|TRBJ2-6|TRBV18|.
TGTGCCAGCTCACCACCCGGCAGGGTGCAGGCCAACGTCCTGACTTTC
CASSPPGRVQANVLTF
>TRBD2|TRBJ2-1|TRBV4-1|.
TGCGCCAGCAGCCAAGGGTCGAACGGGAGGAATTTACGCAATGAGCAGTTCTTC
CASSQGSNGRNLRNEQFF
>.|TRBJ2-3|TRBV20-1|.
TGCAGTGCTAGAGAAGGGGGTTTAGATACGCAGTATTTT
CSAREGGLDTQYF
>.|TRBJ2-1|TRBV18|.
TGTGCCAGCTCGCGCCAAAGCGATGAGCAGTTCTTC
CASSRQSDEQFF
>TRBD1|TRBJ2-1|TRBV7-6|.
TGTGCCAGCAGCTCTACAGGGGTTAACTACAATGAGCAGTTCTTC
CASSSTGVNYNEQFF
>TRBD2|TRBJ2-1|TRBV23-1|.
TGCGCCAGCAGTCTGCCGGCGCGGGAGGAAGTCTACAATGAGCAGTTCTTC
CASSLPAREEVYNEQFF
>.|TRBJ2-2|TRBV6-2/TRBV6-3|.
TGTGCCAGCAGTTACTCTGAAGCGAACACCGGGGAGCTGTTTTTT
CASSYSEANTGELFF
>TRBD1|TRBJ1-1|TRBV3-1|.
TGTGCCAGCACCCGGGGACAGGGGGCTAGGGCTTTCTTT
CASTRGQGARAFF
>.|TRBJ1-4|TRBV4-1|few
TGCGCCAGCAGCCAGGGACTTGAAAAACTGTTTTTT
CASSQGLEKLFF
>TRBD2|TRBJ2-7|TRBV19|.
TGTGCCAGTAGTGTTAGCGGGAGCTCCTACGAGCAGTACTTC
CASSVSGSSYEQYF
>.|TRBJ2-5|TRBV5-6|.
TGTGCCAGCAGCTTATTTGAGACGTGGCAAGAGACCCAGTACTTC
CASSLFETWQETQYF
>.|TRBJ2-1|TRBV20-1|few
TGCAGTGCTAGCGGGACCCCATACAATGAGCAGTTCTTC
CSASGTPYNEQFF
>.|TRBJ2-1|TRBV11-2|few
TGTGCCAGCAGCTTAGAGACACACTACAATGAGCAGTTCTTC
CASSLETHYNEQFF
>TRBD2|TRBJ2-7|TRBV20-1|few
TGCAGTGCTAGTGCGGTAGCGGGAGCCTACGAGCAGTACTTC
CSASAVAGAYEQYF
>.|TRBJ2-1|TRBV20-1|.
TGCAGTGCTAGAGACGGGAGCTCCTACAATGAGCAGTTCTTC
CSARDGSSYNEQFF
>.|TRBJ2-5|TRBV5-4|.
TGTGCCAGCAGCTTTGACTGGGGGGAGACCCAGTACTTC
CASSFDWGETQYF
>.|TRBJ2-1|TRBV29-1|.
TGCAGCGTTGAAGGCAGGTCGAATGAGCAGTTCTTC
CSVEGRSNEQFF
>.|TRBJ2-2|TRBV11-1|.
TGTGCCAGCAGAAAGCAGTATAGCCCGAACACCGGGGAGCTGTTTTTT
CASRKQYSPNTGELFF
>.|TRBJ2-2|TRBV7-2|.
TGTGCCAGCAGCCTTCACACCGGGGAGCTGTTTTTT
CASSLHTGELFF
>.|TRBJ2-2|TRBV12-3/TRBV12-4|.
TGTGCCAGCAGTTTCCTCCCACAGGCCTACACCGGGGAGCTGTTTTTT
CASSFLPQAYTGELFF
>.|TRBJ1-2|TRBV19|.
TGTGCCAGTAGGGTCGGATCAGCTAACTATGGCTACACCTTC
CASRVGSANYGYTF